This passage covers 25 T cell receptor beta chains from one sample sequenced in a study of blood T cell repertoires in COVID-19. Profiling relied on immunoSEQ multiplex PCR, and the TCRdb table lists in-frame clones only, not all of them. The sample contains 220,000 or so clones, roughly 89% of which appear only once. Specimen: PBMCs or T cells enriched from blood (not recorded which). These receptors all stem from a man younger than 45 who had been exposed to COVID-19.

This sequence joins TRBV15 and TRBJ2-1; TRBD1 matches at 7 bases. Per germline, CDR1 LNHNV and CDR2 YYDKDF (reference sequence). CDR3 size: 16 residues. Trimming cost V 3 bases and J 3 bases; bases outside gene matches: 8. This CDR3 is CATSRLRDRDYNEQFF. Here the CDR3 DNA reads TGTGCCACCAGCAGGCTCCGGGACAGAGACTACAATGAGCAGTTCTTC. The full variable domain, with the rest looked up from reference TRBV15 and TRBJ2-1, is DAMVIQNPRYQVTQFGKPVTLSCSQTLNHNVMYWYQQKSSQAPKLLFHYYDKDFNNEADTPDNFQSRRPNTSFCFLDIRSPGLGDTAMYLCATSRLRDRDYNEQFFGPGTRLTVL.

The chain joins TRBV9 to TRBJ1-3; TRBD1 is a possible D gene (6 bases). The CDR3 is 15 amino acids. Germline assignment: CDR1 SGDLS and CDR2 YYNGEE. V was shortened by 2 bases and J by 0 bases, with 9 bases between the two germline ends. CDR3 DNA sequence: TGTGCCAGCAGCGTTACAGGGAGCTCTGGAAACACCATATATTTT. Its translation: CASSVTGSSGNTIYF.

This clone was counted between two and nine times. This chain links TRBV25-1 with TRBJ1-2; a weak D match, TRBD1 (6 bases). Germline CDR1 reads MGHDK; CDR2 reads SYGVNS. V was trimmed by 1 base and J by 4 bases, leaving 10 bases between them. The length of the CDR3 is 14 residues. CDR3 coding DNA: TGTGCCAGCAGTGAATCGAGGACAGTCTATGGCTACACCTTC. The encoded protein is CASSESRTVYGYTF.

This clone was seen a few times. V is TRBV11-2 and J is TRBJ1-3; 7 bases are a match to TRBD1. V was clipped by 3 bases and J by 9 bases; unmatched bases: 2. Germline CDR1 is SGHAT and CDR2 is FQNNGV. CDR3 length: 12 residues. This CDR3 reads CASSFPGGTIYF. DNA for the CDR3: TGTGCCAGCAGCTTCCCAGGGGGCACCATATATTTT.

CDR3 bases: TGTGCCTGGGGCCCCAAACAGGGGGCAATAGGAGAAAAACTGTTTTTT. Its protein product is CAWGPKQGAIGEKLFF. The genes are TRBV30 and TRBJ1-4, with 9 bases that match TRBD1. V was clipped by 5 bases and J by 8 bases; unmatched bases: 15. The CDR3 is made up of 16 amino acids. The germline V gene encodes CDR1 GTSNPN and CDR2 SVGIG (reference sequence).

The CDR3 is CASSYSQALSSYEQYF. The CDR3 coding sequence is TGTGCCAGCAGTTACTCCCAGGCCTTGAGCTCCTACGAGCAGTACTTC. This rearrangement joins TRBV6-5 to TRBJ2-7, with no clear D. The germline V and J ends were trimmed by 0 bases and 0 bases, with 12 bases remaining between them. Germline V gene data show CDR1 as MNHEY and CDR2 as SVGAGI. This CDR3 has 16 amino acids.

The rearrangement uses TRBV19 and TRBJ2-3; 7 bases fit TRBD2. The CDR3 consists of 15 residues. V lost 5 bases and J lost 0; bases outside the gene matches: 5. The germline CDR1 and CDR2 sequences are LNHDA and SQIVND (reference sequence). The CDR3 DNA is TGTGCCAGTAGTGAACTAGCGACTAGCACAGATACGCAGTATTTT. As protein: CASSELATSTDTQYF.

The chain combines TRBV7-9 with TRBJ1-3, with no clear D. This CDR3 comprises 15 residues. In germline, CDR1 is SEHNR, CDR2 FQNEAQ (reference sequence). Between the trimmed V and J ends, which lost 7 bases and 2 bases, there was a span of 15 bases. Written as DNA, the CDR3 is TGTGCCAGCACCCCCTCCCTAGGCCCTGGAAACACCATATATTTT. Its protein is CASTPSLGPGNTIYF.

The V call is TRBV5-6, the J call TRBJ2-5, with TRBD1 matching over 8 bases. CDR3 length: 16 amino acids. V was pared by 3 bases and J by 0 bases, with 7 bases of the junction left unmatched. CDR1 SGHDT and CDR2 YYEEEE come from the germline V gene. The CDR3 loop is CASSSGGAGYQETQYF. In DNA, the CDR3 is TGTGCCAGCAGCTCAGGGGGCGCGGGGTACCAAGAGACCCAGTACTTC.

Only a few counts were recorded for this clone. This rearrangement joins TRBV12-3 or TRBV12-4 to TRBJ1-1; D possibly corresponds to TRBD1 (6 bases). CDR3 length: 13 residues. Trimming pared 2 bases from V and 8 bases from J, leaving 12 bases between. The CDR3 loop is CASSLKGGIEAFF. In nucleotides, the CDR3 is TGTGCCAGCAGTTTAAAGGGGGGGATAGAAGCTTTCTTT.

CDR3 DNA: TGTGCCAGCAGCGTCGATAGCTCCTACGAGCAGTACTTC. It is translated as CASSVDSSYEQYF. The rearrangement uses TRBV9 and TRBJ2-7; D is uncertain. Germline loops: CDR1 SGDLS, CDR2 YYNGEE. The V end was cut by 2 bases, the J end by 0 bases, with 6 bases between. The CDR3 extends over 13 amino acids. The full variable domain, completed using reference TRBV9 and TRBJ2-7, is DSGVTQTPKHLITATGQRVTLRCSPRSGDLSVYWYQQSLDQGLQFLIQYYNGEERAKGNILERFSAQQFPDLHSELNLSSLELGDSALYFCASSVDSSYEQYFGPGTRLTVT.

In its sample, this clone was seen a few times. The chain employs TRBV5-1 and TRBJ2-3; 8 bases match TRBD2. The CDR3 covers 15 residues. Germline values: CDR1 SGHRS, CDR2 YFSETQ. Unmatched junction bases numbered 2, after V lost 1 base and J lost 1 base. CDR3 region: CASSLLRGGTDTQYF. The CDR3 nucleotides are TGCGCCAGCAGCTTGCTGCGGGGGGGCACAGATACGCAGTATTTT.

V usage is TRBV29-1 and J usage is TRBJ1-5; D might be TRBD1 (6 bases). CDR3 length equals 13 residues. CDR1 SQVTM and CDR2 ANQGSEA come from the germline V gene. The ends were cut back, 4 bases at V and 5 bases at J, with 12 bases in the middle. The CDR3 reads CSVGPNRDQPQHF. In DNA form, the CDR3 reads TGCAGCGTTGGCCCTAACAGGGATCAGCCCCAGCATTTT.

The rearrangement joins TRBV4-1 to TRBJ1-1; 9 nucleotides line up with TRBD1. The germline gives CDR1 MGHRA, CDR2 YSYEKL. This CDR3 spans 16 amino acids. V lost 3 bases, J lost 6 bases, and 11 bases stayed unmatched. This chain's CDR3 is CASSHPRGGTGSEAFF. Here the CDR3 DNA reads TGCGCCAGCAGCCACCCCCGAGGCGGGACAGGGTCTGAAGCTTTCTTT.

The rearrangement links TRBV7-2 to TRBJ1-4; 7 bases match TRBD1. Germline assignment: CDR1 SGHTA and CDR2 FQGNSA. CDR3 length equals 13 residues. The V segment lost 4 bases and the J segment 14 bases; nucleotides outside the gene matches: 10. The CDR3 spells CASSSTFGTELFF. Here the CDR3 DNA reads TGTGCCAGCAGCTCCACTTTTGGGACAGAGCTGTTTTTT. The variable domain in full, with the rest retrieved from reference TRBV7-2 and TRBJ1-4, is GAGVSQSPSNKVTEKGKDVELRCDPISGHTALYWYRQSLGQGLEFLIYFQGNSAPDKSGLPSDRFSAERTGGSVSTLTIQRTQQEDSAVYLCASSSTFGTELFFGSGTQLSVL.

V and J are TRBV9 and TRBJ2-3; TRBD2 matches at 12 bases. This CDR3 is 18 amino acids long. Germline CDR1 SGDLS, CDR2 YYNGEE. V lost 4 bases, J lost 4 bases, and 13 bases stayed unmatched. CDR3 bases: TGTGCCAGCAGCCCCCGGACTAGCGGGGTAGGTACGCCAGATACGCAGTATTTT. Its protein is CASSPRTSGVGTPDTQYF.

Only one count was recorded for this clone. The rearrangement joins TRBV7-9 to TRBJ1-1; D possibly corresponds to TRBD1 (6 bases). CDR3 size: 13 residues. From germline, CDR1 is SEHNR and CDR2 FQNEAQ (reference sequence). The V end was cut by 4 bases, the J end by 8 bases, with 14 bases between. CDR3 coding DNA: TGTGCCAGCAGCTCATCCGGACAGACAGAAGCTTTCTTT. The encoded protein is CASSSSGQTEAFF. Full variable domain (rest looked up from reference TRBV7-9 and TRBJ1-1): DTGVSQNPRHKITKRGQNVTFRCDPISEHNRLYWYRQTLGQGPEFLTYFQNEAQLEKSRLLSDRFSAERPKGSFSTLEIQRTEQGDSAMYLCASSSSGQTEAFFGQGTRLTVV.

V usage is TRBV7-9 and J usage is TRBJ1-2; D possibly corresponds to TRBD1 (6 bases). Deletions cut 4 bases from V and 5 bases from J, with 20 bases between. From germline, CDR1 is SEHNR and CDR2 FQNEAQ (reference sequence). The CDR3 has 16 amino acids. DNA for the CDR3: TGTGCCAGCAGCTCCTCCGCCCCGGGACAAGTGTATGGCTACACCTTC. It translates to CASSSSAPGQVYGYTF.

This chain's CDR3 is CSVSTGLRDEQYF. The DNA of the CDR3 is TGCAGCGTTTCGACAGGGCTTAGAGACGAGCAGTACTTC. The rearrangement links TRBV29-1 to TRBJ2-7; 7 nucleotides line up with TRBD1. Trimming cost V 5 bases and J 5 bases; bases outside gene matches: 9. The CDR3 spans 13 residues. Germline V gene sequence: CDR1 SQVTM, CDR2 ANQGSEA.

The chain employs TRBV25-1 and TRBJ1-2, with D maybe TRBD1 (6 bases). In germline, CDR1 is MGHDK, CDR2 SYGVNS. The CDR3 has 12 residues. V gave up 6 bases and J gave up 8 bases, with 13 bases separating them. CDR3 in amino acids: CASRLMDRGYTF. The CDR3 region has the DNA TGTGCCAGCAGGCTAATGGACAGAGGCTACACCTTC.

This chain links TRBV3-1 (or the pseudogene TRBV3-2) with TRBJ1-5; 7 nucleotides align to TRBD1. Germline V gene lookup returns CDR1 LGHDT and CDR2 YNNKEL (reference sequence). The CDR3 runs 13 residues. With V trimmed by 2 bases and J by 5 bases, 0 bases remained unmatched. The CDR3 protein is CASSQTGDQPQHF. Written as DNA, the CDR3 is TGTGCCAGCAGCCAAACAGGGGATCAGCCCCAGCATTTT.

The chain links TRBV3-1 (or the pseudogene TRBV3-2) to TRBJ2-3; 8 nucleotides line up with TRBD2. The CDR3 is 17 amino acids. Looked up from germline, CDR1 is LGHDT and CDR2 is YNNKEL (reference sequence). Unmatched junction bases numbered 10, after V lost 3 bases and J lost 2 bases. In DNA, the CDR3 is TGTGCCAGCAGCCACTGGGCCGGGGGGGGACTCACAGATACGCAGTATTTT. The encoded protein is CASSHWAGGGLTDTQYF.

This clone appeared a few times. The chain has TRBV6-5 and TRBJ2-1, with TRBD1 as a possible D gene (5 bases). The V gene lost 5 bases and the J gene lost 4 bases, with 12 bases spanning the gap. The germline gives CDR1 MNHEY, CDR2 SVGAGI. CDR3 size: 14 residues. CDR3 nucleotide sequence: TGTGCCAGCAGTACAAAGACAGAATACAATGAGCAGTTCTTC. Translation gives CASSTKTEYNEQFF.

The V call is TRBV7-2, the J call TRBJ2-7; perhaps TRBD1 as D (6 bases). V dropped 4 bases and J dropped 9 bases, with 25 bases sitting between them. This CDR3 region has 16 residues. Germline values: CDR1 SGHTA, CDR2 FQGNSA. The CDR3 sequence is CASSWSTTGIRMAQYF. CDR3 coding DNA: TGTGCCAGCAGCTGGTCTACCACAGGGATTCGGATGGCGCAGTACTTC.

V usage is TRBV27 and J usage is TRBJ2-2; tentatively, D is TRBD1 (5 bases). Trimming removed 7 bases at V and 3 bases at J, with 27 bases between. Germline V gives CDR1 MNHEY, CDR2 SMNVEV (reference sequence). The CDR3 sequence is 19 residues long. This CDR3 reads CASTLKNGVWGYDTGELFF. The CDR3, as DNA: TGTGCCAGCACGCTTAAAAATGGAGTTTGGGGCTATGACACCGGGGAGCTGTTTTTT.